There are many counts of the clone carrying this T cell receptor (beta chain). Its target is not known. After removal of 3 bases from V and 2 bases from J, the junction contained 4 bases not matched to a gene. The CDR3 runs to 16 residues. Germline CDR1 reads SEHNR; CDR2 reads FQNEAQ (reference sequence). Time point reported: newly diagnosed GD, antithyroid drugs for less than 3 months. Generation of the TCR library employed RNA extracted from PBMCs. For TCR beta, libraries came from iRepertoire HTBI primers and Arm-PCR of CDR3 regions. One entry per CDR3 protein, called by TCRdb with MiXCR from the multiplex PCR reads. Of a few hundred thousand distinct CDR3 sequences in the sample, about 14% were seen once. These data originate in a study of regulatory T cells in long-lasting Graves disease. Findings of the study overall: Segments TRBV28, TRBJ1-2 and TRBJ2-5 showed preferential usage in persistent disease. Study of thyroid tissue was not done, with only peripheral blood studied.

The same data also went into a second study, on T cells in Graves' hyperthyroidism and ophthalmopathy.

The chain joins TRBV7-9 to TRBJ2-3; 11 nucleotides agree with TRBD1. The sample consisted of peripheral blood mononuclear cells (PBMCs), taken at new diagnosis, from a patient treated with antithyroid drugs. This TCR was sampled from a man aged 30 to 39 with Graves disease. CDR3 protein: CASSLGTGGSTDTQYF. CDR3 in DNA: TGTGCCAGCAGCTTGGGGACAGGGGGTTCCACAGATACGCAGTATTTT.